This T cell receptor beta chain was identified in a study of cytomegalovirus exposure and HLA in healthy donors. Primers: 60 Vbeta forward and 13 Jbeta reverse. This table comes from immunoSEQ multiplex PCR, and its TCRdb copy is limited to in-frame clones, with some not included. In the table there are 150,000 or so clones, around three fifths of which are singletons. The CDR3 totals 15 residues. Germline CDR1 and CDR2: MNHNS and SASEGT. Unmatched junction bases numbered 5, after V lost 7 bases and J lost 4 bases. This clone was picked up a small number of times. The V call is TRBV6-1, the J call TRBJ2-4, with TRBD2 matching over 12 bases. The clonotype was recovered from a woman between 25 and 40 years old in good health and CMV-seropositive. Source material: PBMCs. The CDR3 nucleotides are TGTGCCAGCAACCCGGGGACTAGCGGGAAAAACATTCAGTACTTC. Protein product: CASNPGTSGKNIQYF.